The present TCR beta chain was sequenced within a study of OX40 agonist ivuxolimab in advanced cancers. Across the whole study: Recorded diagnoses for dose-escalation patients were hepatocellular carcinoma, melanoma, renal cell or head and neck cancer. Study-wide results and limits: The study observed clonal expansion of CD4+ and CD8+ blood T cells by week 6 at 0.1 to 3.0 mg/kg.

Sequencing was performed with immunoSEQ multiplex PCR; in TCRdb, only in-frame clones are kept and a portion is missing. The sample consists of 70,000 to 90,000 clones, approximately 84% of them appearing once. On this clone itself: What it binds is not known. A read error may account for a junction end that differs from germline.

The CDR3 runs to 14 residues. Per the germline V gene, CDR1 is SSHAT and CDR2 is FNYEAQ (reference sequence). Autoimmune disease history or systemic immunosuppression meant exclusion. The sequence was obtained from an adult with an advanced solid tumor such as melanoma, head and neck, liver or kidney cancer. The sequenced sample was CD4+ or CD8+ T cells sorted from blood, obtained in a trial of the OX40 agonist ivuxolimab. V and J are TRBV7-7 and TRBJ1-3; TRBD1 agrees at 8 bases. Here the CDR3 DNA reads TGTGCTAGCAGCTTAGGGACAGGTGGAAACACCATATATTTT. Amino acid sequence: CASSLGTGGNTIYF.